This TCR beta chain was sequenced in a study of T-cell reconstitution after alpha-beta-depleted transplantation in children. Points from the study as a whole: Several hundred expanded graft clones reportedly were the source of alpha-beta T cells about two months after transplant. Some patients' high day-60 TCRbeta diversity was attributed to recipient cells surviving conditioning. A year had passed since transplant, and T-cell counts and diversity by then came mostly from newly produced T cells.

Unique molecular identifiers were incorporated when the TCRbeta library was constructed. TCRdb re-called the PCR reads with MiXCR, one entry per CDR3 protein. The repertoire holds fewer than 1 million distinct CDR3 sequences, around 17% seen once, with around 5% in the top ten. The CDR3 sequence is 18 residues long. Germline V lookup: CDR1 SGHAT, CDR2 FQNNGV. With 2 bases clipped from V and 2 bases from J, the junction kept 7 bases outside the gene matches. In the case of this clonotype: The antigen is not known.

The material was PBMCs, mostly from graft donor cells, obtained 360 days after TCRalphabeta/CD19-depleted stem cell transplant. The chain joins TRBV11-2 to TRBJ2-2; 11 bases map to TRBD2. The TCR originated in a male patient younger than 18 who had a stem cell transplant for acute lymphoblastic leukemia, so the T cells may come from the graft donor. CDR3: CASSLFGLAGLNTGELFF. CDR3 coding DNA: TGTGCCAGCAGCTTATTTGGACTAGCGGGCTTAAACACCGGGGAGCTGTTTTTT.